The T cell receptor (beta chain) under discussion was sequenced for a study of blood T cell repertoires in COVID-19. Across the study: PBMCs, B-cell-depleted T cells, or T cells provided the cDNA or gDNA that made up the material.

The Seattle site enrolled patients during active infection and followed them longitudinally. V was clipped by 3 bases and J by 6 bases; unmatched bases: 8. Germline CDR1 LNHDA, CDR2 SQIVND (reference sequence). The CDR3 spans 15 residues. Authors' data handling: How many nucleated cells were present was estimated from reference gene primer amplification. Data came from immunoSEQ multiplex PCR; TCRdb stores just in-frame clones and leaves some out. That table gives V, J and clone size, and the DNA gave D and trimming. The data hold around 150,000 clones, with 88% observed a single time. This TCR was sampled from a human donor with COVID-19, enrolled during active disease. The donor label of this sample is uncertain. The chain is built from TRBV19 and TRBJ1-5, with 7 bases identical to TRBD1. The sample comprised peripheral blood. CDR3: CASSIGQVSTQPQHF. The CDR3 nucleotides are TGTGCCAGTAGTATTGGACAGGTCAGTACTCAGCCCCAGCATTTT. Full variable domain (rest looked up from reference TRBV19 and TRBJ1-5): DGGITQSPKYLFRKEGQNVTLSCEQNLNHDAMYWYRQDPGQGLRLIYYSQIVNDFQKGDIAEGYSVSREKKESFPLTVTSAQKNPTAFYLCASSIGQVSTQPQHFGDGTRLSIL.